This is a list of T cell receptor beta chains from one sample in a study of cytomegalovirus exposure and HLA in healthy donors. Data came from immunoSEQ multiplex PCR; TCRdb stores just in-frame clones and leaves some out. The sample consists of about 160,000 clones, 70% to 80% of them appearing once. The sequenced material came from PBMCs. The receptor source for this set is a young man in good health and CMV-seropositive. CDR3s include the opening cysteine and the closing phenylalanine or tryptophan. A D gene is named only where the DNA matches it firmly. Size tells how often a clone was seen (once, few, many) or the class of an expanded clone, and some rows leave it out.

size	V	J	D	DNA	CDR3
NA	TRBV11-1	TRBJ2-7	NA	TGTGCCAGCAGCTCCCAGGGGACCCCGGACTACGAGCAGTACTTC	CASSSQGTPDYEQYF
NA	TRBV6-1	TRBJ2-7	TRBD1	TGTGCCAGCGGCCGGGACAGGGGATCCTACGAGCAGTACTTC	CASGRDRGSYEQYF
NA	TRBV18	TRBJ2-2	TRBD1	TGTGCCAGCTCACAACGATTTGACAGGGGGTTGAACACCGGGGAGCTGTTTTTT	CASSQRFDRGLNTGELFF
NA	TRBV9	TRBJ2-1	NA	TGTGCCAGCAGCGTAGACCGGGGAAGTAGCTCCTACAATGAGCAGTTCTTC	CASSVDRGSSSYNEQFF
NA	TRBV7-7	TRBJ2-5	NA	TGTGCCAGCAGCTTAGCGGGGGGGCATGGGACCCAGTACTTC	CASSLAGGHGTQYF
NA	TRBV6-1	TRBJ2-1	TRBD1	TGTGCCAGCAGTGAAAAGGTGACAGGGCCATTCTTC	CASSEKVTGPFF
NA	TRBV5-1	TRBJ2-7	NA	TGCGCCAGCAGCTTGTACAACTCCTACGAGCAGTACTTC	CASSLYNSYEQYF
NA	TRBV4-3	TRBJ1-4	TRBD1	TGCGCCAGCAGCCCCGGGACAGGTTTTTCTAATGAAAAACTGTTTTTT	CASSPGTGFSNEKLFF
few	TRBV27	TRBJ2-7	NA	TGTGCCAGCAGTTTAAGAGGTGGCGAGCAGTACTTC	CASSLRGGEQYF
NA	TRBV2	TRBJ1-5	TRBD1	TGTGCCAGCAGTGAATGGACAGGGGGCCAGTATAGCAATCAGCCCCAGCATTTT	CASSEWTGGQYSNQPQHF
few	TRBV29-1	TRBJ2-3	TRBD2	TGCAGCGCCCTAGCGGGGGGGAATTTAGATACGCAGTATTTT	CSALAGGNLDTQYF
NA	TRBV5-1	TRBJ1-4	NA	TGCGCCAGCAGCCGCGGCCCGGAAAATGAAAAACTGTTTTTT	CASSRGPENEKLFF
NA	TRBV28	TRBJ2-7	NA	TGTGCCAGCAGTCCACATGTGGGGGGCGAGCAGTACTTC	CASSPHVGGEQYF
NA	TRBV7-9	TRBJ1-6	TRBD1	TGTGCCAGCAGCTTGGGACAGGGAACTTCACCCCTCCACTTT	CASSLGQGTSPLHF
once	TRBV13	TRBJ2-3	NA	TGTGCCAGCAGCGGGGGGAACACAGATACGCAGTATTTT	CASSGGNTDTQYF
NA	TRBV7-9	TRBJ1-2	NA	TGTGCCAGCAGCCCGGAGTCCTCCTATGGCTACACCTTC	CASSPESSYGYTF
NA	TRBV7-3	TRBJ2-1	NA	TGTGCCAGCAGCTCATCGACTAGCTACAATGAGCAGTTCTTC	CASSSSTSYNEQFF
NA	TRBV11-2	TRBJ2-5	TRBD2	TGTGCCAGCAGCTCCGGGACTAATCAAGAGACCCAGTACTTC	CASSSGTNQETQYF
NA	TRBV2	TRBJ1-1	TRBD1	TGTGCCACCACAGACAGGGGGCCAACTGAAGCTTTCTTT	CATTDRGPTEAFF
NA	TRBV11-2	TRBJ1-1	TRBD1	TGTGCCAGCAGCTTAGGGACAGGGGTTGGAGCTTTCTTT	CASSLGTGVGAFF